Listed below are T cell receptor beta chains from one sample, sequenced in a study of cytomegalovirus exposure and HLA in healthy donors. Assay used: immunoSEQ multiplex PCR; TCRdb lists only in-frame clones, some missing. The sample lists under 200,000 clones; approximately 78% were seen once. The sample comprised PBMCs. The source of these receptors is a girl aged 2-15 years in good health and CMV-seropositive. Each CDR3 is given with its conserved first and last residue. Fields, in order: V gene, D gene, J gene, clone size, CDR3 protein, CDR3 DNA. A D gene is named only where the DNA matches it firmly. Some rows mark clone size as missing; the rest say once, few, many or name a class of expanded clone.

V: TRBV15
D: .
J: TRBJ2-1
size: .
CDR3: CATSRGADEQFF
DNA: TGTGCCACCAGCAGAGGAGCCGATGAGCAGTTCTTC

V: TRBV28
D: .
J: TRBJ2-7
size: once
CDR3: CASSLGGTYEQYF
DNA: TGTGCCAGCAGTCTAGGGGGTACTTACGAGCAGTACTTC

V: TRBV27
D: TRBD1
J: TRBJ1-5
size: .
CDR3: CASRRLEGQEPDSNQPQHF
DNA: TGTGCCAGCAGACGCCTTGAGGGACAGGAACCAGATAGCAATCAGCCCCAGCATTTT

V: TRBV7-9
D: .
J: TRBJ2-3
size: .
CDR3: CASSNRRRRVSPDTQYF
DNA: TGTGCCAGCAGCAACCGCCGTCGGCGGGTATCCCCAGATACGCAGTATTTT

V: TRBV29-1
D: .
J: TRBJ1-1
size: .
CDR3: CSVGVTREVTEAFF
DNA: TGCAGCGTTGGGGTTACACGGGAAGTAACTGAAGCTTTCTTT

V: TRBV10-1
D: .
J: TRBJ2-2
size: .
CDR3: CASSESGLNTGELFF
DNA: TGCGCCAGCAGTGAGTCGGGGCTCAACACCGGGGAGCTGTTTTTT

V: TRBV4-2
D: TRBD2
J: TRBJ2-3
size: .
CDR3: CASSQELAASTDTQYF
DNA: TGTGCCAGCAGCCAAGAACTAGCGGCTAGCACAGATACGCAGTATTTT

V: TRBV30
D: TRBD1
J: TRBJ1-4
size: few
CDR3: CAWSFTGGAGEKLFF
DNA: TGTGCCTGGAGTTTTACAGGGGGCGCTGGGGAAAAACTGTTTTTT

V: TRBV30
D: .
J: TRBJ2-5
size: few
CDR3: CAWSQGRGQETQYF
DNA: TGTGCCTGGAGTCAGGGCAGGGGCCAAGAGACCCAGTACTTC

V: TRBV2
D: TRBD2
J: TRBJ2-7
size: .
CDR3: CARSLLAGPYEQYF
DNA: TGTGCTAGATCCCTCCTAGCGGGTCCCTACGAGCAGTACTTC

V: TRBV4-1
D: .
J: TRBJ2-5
size: .
CDR3: CASSQRFFAGKETQYF
DNA: TGCGCCAGCAGCCAACGGTTTTTCGCGGGAAAAGAGACCCAGTACTTC

V: TRBV7-9
D: .
J: TRBJ1-4
size: .
CDR3: CASSLETGEKLFF
DNA: TGTGCCAGCAGCTTAGAGACGGGTGAAAAACTGTTTTTT

V: TRBV30
D: .
J: TRBJ1-2
size: .
CDR3: CAWSVIKATLNYGYTF
DNA: TGTGCCTGGAGTGTGATAAAAGCGACTCTCAACTATGGCTACACCTTC

V: TRBV13
D: TRBD2
J: TRBJ2-7
size: .
CDR3: CASSLGLAGVSTPGEQYF
DNA: TGTGCCAGCAGCTTAGGACTAGCGGGAGTCTCTACCCCCGGCGAGCAGTACTTC

V: TRBV28
D: TRBD1
J: TRBJ2-1
size: .
CDR3: CASSSGQDDEQFF
DNA: TGTGCCAGCAGTTCTGGACAGGACGATGAGCAGTTCTTC

V: TRBV5-1
D: .
J: TRBJ1-6
size: .
CDR3: CASSEGDDSPLHF
DNA: TGCGCCAGCAGCGAGGGTGATGATTCACCCCTCCACTTT

V: TRBV30
D: .
J: TRBJ2-7
size: .
CDR3: CAWSVDGSYEQYF
DNA: TGTGCCTGGAGTGTCGACGGGTCCTACGAGCAGTACTTC

V: TRBV4-1
D: .
J: TRBJ2-4
size: .
CDR3: CASSQDPIAARAKVKNIQYF
DNA: TGCGCCAGCAGCCAAGATCCAATAGCGGCGAGGGCCAAGGTCAAAAACATTCAGTACTTC

V: TRBV6-1
D: TRBD1
J: TRBJ2-1
size: .
CDR3: CAGAQGLSYNEQFF
DNA: TGTGCCGGGGCACAGGGGCTCTCCTACAATGAGCAGTTCTTC

V: TRBV2
D: .
J: TRBJ1-5
size: .
CDR3: CASSKEGGQPQHF
DNA: TGTGCCAGCAGTAAAGAAGGCGGACAGCCCCAGCATTTT

V: TRBV5-1
D: TRBD1
J: TRBJ1-1
size: .
CDR3: CASSLGTGTAFF
DNA: TGCGCCAGCAGCTTGGGGACAGGGACCGCTTTCTTT

V: TRBV18
D: TRBD1
J: TRBJ1-2
size: .
CDR3: CASSPEGAYGYTF
DNA: TGTGCCAGCTCACCGGAGGGGGCCTATGGCTACACCTTC

V: TRBV7-9
D: .
J: TRBJ1-1
size: .
CDR3: CASTHPRDSNTEAFF
DNA: TGTGCCAGCACCCACCCTCGGGACTCCAACACTGAAGCTTTCTTT

V: TRBV7-3
D: TRBD1
J: TRBJ2-3
size: .
CDR3: CASSQTGGEADTQYF
DNA: TGTGCCAGCAGCCAGACAGGGGGAGAGGCAGATACGCAGTATTTT

V: TRBV4-1
D: .
J: TRBJ2-1
size: once
CDR3: CASSQVWPHNEQFF
DNA: TGCGCCAGCAGCCAAGTATGGCCTCACAATGAGCAGTTCTTC

V: TRBV6-4
D: .
J: TRBJ1-1
size: .
CDR3: CASSQDSENTEAFF
DNA: TGTGCCAGCAGTCAGGACAGCGAGAACACTGAAGCTTTCTTT

V: TRBV4-1
D: .
J: TRBJ2-7
size: .
CDR3: CASSQGANYEQYF
DNA: TGCGCCAGCAGCCAGGGGGCAAACTACGAGCAGTACTTC

V: TRBV2
D: TRBD1
J: TRBJ1-5
size: .
CDR3: CASISDRGSNQPQHF
DNA: TGTGCCAGCATTAGCGACAGGGGTAGCAATCAGCCCCAGCATTTT

V: TRBV2
D: TRBD2
J: TRBJ2-1
size: .
CDR3: CASSAVVGGTSGSYNEQFF
DNA: TGTGCCAGCAGTGCGGTGGTGGGGGGTACTAGCGGGAGCTACAATGAGCAGTTCTTC

V: TRBV30
D: .
J: TRBJ1-1
size: .
CDR3: CAWSTLANTEAFF
DNA: TGTGCCTGGAGCACACTAGCGAACACTGAAGCTTTCTTT

V: TRBV30
D: .
J: TRBJ1-4
size: .
CDR3: CAWTKVGGTNEKLFF
DNA: TGTGCCTGGACCAAAGTCGGAGGAACTAATGAAAAACTGTTTTTT

V: TRBV5-1
D: TRBD2
J: TRBJ2-1
size: .
CDR3: CASSLGTSGTYNEQFF
DNA: TGCGCCAGCAGCTTGGGGACTAGCGGGACCTACAATGAGCAGTTCTTC

V: TRBV5-1
D: .
J: TRBJ2-1
size: .
CDR3: CASSLGGHDGEQFF
DNA: TGCGCCAGCAGCTTAGGCGGCCATGACGGTGAGCAGTTCTTC

V: TRBV5-1
D: TRBD1
J: TRBJ2-7
size: few
CDR3: CASRPGQDSYEQYF
DNA: TGCGCCAGCAGGCCGGGACAGGACTCCTACGAGCAGTACTTC

V: TRBV30
D: TRBD1
J: TRBJ2-3
size: .
CDR3: CAWSVLQGALRPDTQYF
DNA: TGTGCCTGGAGTGTCCTTCAGGGGGCGCTTCGTCCAGATACGCAGTATTTT

V: TRBV11-2
D: TRBD2
J: TRBJ2-1
size: .
CDR3: CASSSTGLAGEREQFF
DNA: TGTGCCAGCAGCTCCACAGGCCTAGCGGGAGAGCGTGAGCAGTTCTTC

V: TRBV5-3
D: TRBD1
J: TRBJ2-3
size: .
CDR3: CARSWEGQGPRDTQYF
DNA: TGTGCCAGAAGCTGGGAAGGACAGGGCCCACGAGATACGCAGTATTTT